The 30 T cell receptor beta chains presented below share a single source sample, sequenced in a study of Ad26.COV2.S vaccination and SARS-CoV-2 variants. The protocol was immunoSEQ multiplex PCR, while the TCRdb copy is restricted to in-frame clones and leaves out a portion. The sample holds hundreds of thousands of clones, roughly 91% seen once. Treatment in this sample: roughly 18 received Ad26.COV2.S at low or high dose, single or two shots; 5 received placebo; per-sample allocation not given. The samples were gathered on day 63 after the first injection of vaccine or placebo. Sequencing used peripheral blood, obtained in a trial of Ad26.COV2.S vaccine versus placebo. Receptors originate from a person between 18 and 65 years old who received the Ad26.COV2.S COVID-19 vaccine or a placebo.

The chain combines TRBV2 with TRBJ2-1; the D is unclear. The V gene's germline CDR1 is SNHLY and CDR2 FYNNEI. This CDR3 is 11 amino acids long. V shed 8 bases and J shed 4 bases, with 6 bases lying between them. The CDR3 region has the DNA TGTGCCAGCTGGGAATACAATGAGCAGTTCTTC. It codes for CASWEYNEQFF.

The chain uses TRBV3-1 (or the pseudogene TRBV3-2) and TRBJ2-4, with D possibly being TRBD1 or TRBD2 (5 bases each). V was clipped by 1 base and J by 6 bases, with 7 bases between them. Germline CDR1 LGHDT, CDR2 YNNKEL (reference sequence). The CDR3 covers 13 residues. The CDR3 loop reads CASSQAGGNIQYF. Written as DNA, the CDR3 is TGTGCCAGCAGCCAAGCTGGGGGAAACATTCAGTACTTC.

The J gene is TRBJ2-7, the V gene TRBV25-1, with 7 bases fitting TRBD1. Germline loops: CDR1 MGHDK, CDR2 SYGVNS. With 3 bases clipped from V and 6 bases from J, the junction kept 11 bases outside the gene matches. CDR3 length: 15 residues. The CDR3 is CASSDPTPDRAEQYF. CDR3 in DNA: TGTGCCAGCAGTGACCCAACGCCCGACAGGGCCGAGCAGTACTTC.

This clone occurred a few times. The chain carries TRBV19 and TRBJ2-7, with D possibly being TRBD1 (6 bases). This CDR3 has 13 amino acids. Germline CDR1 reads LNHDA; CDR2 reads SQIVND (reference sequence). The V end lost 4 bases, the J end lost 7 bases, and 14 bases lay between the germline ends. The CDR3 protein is CASSTNRDREQYF. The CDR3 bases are TGTGCCAGTAGTACAAACAGGGACCGGGAGCAGTACTTC.

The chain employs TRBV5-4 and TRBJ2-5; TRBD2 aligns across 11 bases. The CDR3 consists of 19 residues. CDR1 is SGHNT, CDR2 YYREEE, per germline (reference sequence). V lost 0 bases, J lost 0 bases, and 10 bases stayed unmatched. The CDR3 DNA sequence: TGTGCCAGCAGCTTGGCCCTACTAGCGGGGGAAATCTACCAAGAGACCCAGTACTTC. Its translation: CASSLALLAGEIYQETQYF. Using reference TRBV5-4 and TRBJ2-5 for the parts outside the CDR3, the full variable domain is ETGVTQSPTHLIKTRGQQVTLRCSSQSGHNTVSWYQQALGQGPQFIFQYYREEENGRGNFPPRFSGLQFPNYSSELNVNALELDDSALYLCASSLALLAGEIYQETQYFGPGTRLLVL.

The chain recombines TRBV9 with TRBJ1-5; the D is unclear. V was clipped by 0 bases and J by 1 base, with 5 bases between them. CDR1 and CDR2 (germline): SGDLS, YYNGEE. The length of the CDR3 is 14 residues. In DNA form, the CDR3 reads TGTGCCAGCAGCGTAGGCACCAGCAATCAGCCCCAGCATTTT. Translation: CASSVGTSNQPQHF.

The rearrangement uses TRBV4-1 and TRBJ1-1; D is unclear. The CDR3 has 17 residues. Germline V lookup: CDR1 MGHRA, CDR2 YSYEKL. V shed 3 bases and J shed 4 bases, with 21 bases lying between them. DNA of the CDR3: TGCGCCAGCAGCCACGTGTCCTTTAGGGTAGGTTCCACTGAAGCTTTCTTT. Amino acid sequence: CASSHVSFRVGSTEAFF.

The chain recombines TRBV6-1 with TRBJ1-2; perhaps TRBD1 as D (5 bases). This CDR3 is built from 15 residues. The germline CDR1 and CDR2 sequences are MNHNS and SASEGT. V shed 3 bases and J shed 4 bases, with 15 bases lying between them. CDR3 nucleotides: TGTGCCAGCAGTGAGGGGGGAAAAACGATCTATGGCTACACCTTC. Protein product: CASSEGGKTIYGYTF.

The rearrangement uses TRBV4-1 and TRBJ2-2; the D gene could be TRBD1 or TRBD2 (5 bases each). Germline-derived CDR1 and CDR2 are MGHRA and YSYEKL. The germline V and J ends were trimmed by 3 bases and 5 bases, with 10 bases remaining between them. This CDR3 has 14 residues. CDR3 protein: CASSQLGDTGELFF. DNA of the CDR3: TGCGCCAGCAGCCAGCTGGGGGATACCGGGGAGCTGTTTTTT.

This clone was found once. The CDR3 coding sequence is TGTGCCAGCAGCTTATCACCCGAGAGCGGGGAGCTGTTTTTT. It codes for CASSLSPESGELFF. The V gene is TRBV7-3, the J gene TRBJ2-2; D gene uncertain. Germline lookup yields CDR1 SGHTA and CDR2 FQGTGA. Trimming took off 2 bases at V and 7 bases at J, with 11 bases between the two ends. The length of the CDR3 is 14 residues. Drawing the rest from reference TRBV7-3 and TRBJ2-2, the complete variable domain is GAGVSQTPSNKVTEKGKYVELRCDPISGHTALYWYRQSLGQGPEFLIYFQGTGAADDSGLPNDRFFAVRPEGSVSTLKIQRTERGDSAVYLCASSLSPESGELFFGEGSRLTVL.

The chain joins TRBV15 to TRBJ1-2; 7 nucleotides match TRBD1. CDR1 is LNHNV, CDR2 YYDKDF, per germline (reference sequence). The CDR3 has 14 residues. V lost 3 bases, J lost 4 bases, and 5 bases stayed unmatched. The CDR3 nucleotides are TGTGCCACCAGCAGGGGGGGACAGCCCTATGGCTACACCTTC. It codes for CATSRGGQPYGYTF.

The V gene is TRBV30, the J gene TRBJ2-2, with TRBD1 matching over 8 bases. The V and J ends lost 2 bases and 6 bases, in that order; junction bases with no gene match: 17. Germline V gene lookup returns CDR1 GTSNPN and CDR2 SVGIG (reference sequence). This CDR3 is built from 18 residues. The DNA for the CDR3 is TGTGCCTGGAGTTTATTCCGGCAGGGGGCTTCTCAGCCCGGGGAGCTGTTTTTT. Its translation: CAWSLFRQGASQPGELFF.

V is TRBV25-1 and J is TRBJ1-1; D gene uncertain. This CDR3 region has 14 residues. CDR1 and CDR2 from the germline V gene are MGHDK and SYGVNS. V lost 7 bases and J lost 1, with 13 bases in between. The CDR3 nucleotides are TGTGCCAGCACTCAAGGAAGGGCGAACACTGAAGCTTTCTTT. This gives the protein CASTQGRANTEAFF.

CDR3 sequence (DNA): TGTGCCAGTAGCCTAGGGACAGGCCCTCGAGATGAGCAGTTCTTC. Its translation is CASSLGTGPRDEQFF. J is TRBJ2-1 and V is TRBV19; TRBD1 matches 8 bases. Germline V gives CDR1 LNHDA, CDR2 SQIVND (reference sequence). V lost 6 bases to trimming and J lost 8 bases; unmatched junction nucleotides: 12. CDR3 length equals 15 residues. Together with reference TRBV19 and TRBJ2-1, the CDR3 gives the full variable domain: DGGITQSPKYLFRKEGQNVTLSCEQNLNHDAMYWYRQDPGQGLRLIYYSQIVNDFQKGDIAEGYSVSREKKESFPLTVTSAQKNPTAFYLCASSLGTGPRDEQFFGPGTRLTVL.

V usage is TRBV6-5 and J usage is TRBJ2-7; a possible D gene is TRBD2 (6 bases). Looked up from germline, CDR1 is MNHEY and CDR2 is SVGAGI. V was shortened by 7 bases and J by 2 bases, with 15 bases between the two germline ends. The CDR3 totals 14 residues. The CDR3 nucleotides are TGTGCCAGCATTAAACCAGGAGGGGCCTACGAGCAGTACTTC. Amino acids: CASIKPGGAYEQYF.

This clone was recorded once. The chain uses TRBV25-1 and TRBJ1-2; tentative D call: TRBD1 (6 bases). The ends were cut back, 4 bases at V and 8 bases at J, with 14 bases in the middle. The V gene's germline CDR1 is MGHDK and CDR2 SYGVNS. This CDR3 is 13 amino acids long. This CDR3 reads CASSGTDLNGYTF. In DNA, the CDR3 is TGTGCCAGCAGTGGGACAGATCTCAACGGCTACACCTTC.

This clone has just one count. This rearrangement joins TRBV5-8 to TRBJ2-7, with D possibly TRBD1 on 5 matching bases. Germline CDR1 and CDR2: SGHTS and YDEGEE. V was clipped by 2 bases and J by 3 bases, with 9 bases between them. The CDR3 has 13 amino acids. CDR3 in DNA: TGTGCCAGCAGCTTCTGGGGCGGCTACGAGCAGTACTTC. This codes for CASSFWGGYEQYF.

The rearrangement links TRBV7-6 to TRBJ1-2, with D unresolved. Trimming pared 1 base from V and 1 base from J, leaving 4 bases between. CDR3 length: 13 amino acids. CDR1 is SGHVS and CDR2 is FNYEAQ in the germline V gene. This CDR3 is CASSLDLNYGYTF. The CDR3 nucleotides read TGTGCCAGCAGCTTAGACCTTAACTATGGCTACACCTTC.

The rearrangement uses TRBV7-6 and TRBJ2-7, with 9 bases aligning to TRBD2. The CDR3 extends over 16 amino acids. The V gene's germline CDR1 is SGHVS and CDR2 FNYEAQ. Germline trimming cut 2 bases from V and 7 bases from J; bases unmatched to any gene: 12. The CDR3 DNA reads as TGTGCCAGCAGCTTACAGCCTAGCGGGGCTGCTGGGGAGCAGTACTTC. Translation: CASSLQPSGAAGEQYF.

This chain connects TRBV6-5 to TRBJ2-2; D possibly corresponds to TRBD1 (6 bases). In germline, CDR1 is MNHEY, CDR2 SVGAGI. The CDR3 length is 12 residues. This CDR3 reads CVGQHPTGELFF. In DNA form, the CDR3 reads TGTGTCGGACAGCATCCCACCGGGGAGCTGTTTTTT.

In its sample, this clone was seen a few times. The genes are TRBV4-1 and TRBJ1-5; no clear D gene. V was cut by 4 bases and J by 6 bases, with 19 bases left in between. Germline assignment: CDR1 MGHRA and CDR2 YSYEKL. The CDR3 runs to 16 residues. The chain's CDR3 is CASSPGSYTSIQPQHF. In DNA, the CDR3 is TGCGCCAGCAGCCCTGGGAGCTATACCTCTATTCAGCCCCAGCATTTT.

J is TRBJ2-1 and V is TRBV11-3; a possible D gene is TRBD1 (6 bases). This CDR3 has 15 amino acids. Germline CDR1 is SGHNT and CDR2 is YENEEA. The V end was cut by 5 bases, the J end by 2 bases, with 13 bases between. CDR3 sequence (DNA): TGTGCCAGCAGCGGAGGCCGGGACACCTACAATGAGCAGTTCTTC. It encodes CASSGGRDTYNEQFF.

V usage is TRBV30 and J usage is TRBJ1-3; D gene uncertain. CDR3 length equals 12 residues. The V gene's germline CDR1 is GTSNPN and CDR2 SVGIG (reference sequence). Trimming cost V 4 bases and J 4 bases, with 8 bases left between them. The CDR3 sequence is CAWNTAGNTIYF. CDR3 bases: TGTGCCTGGAACACAGCGGGAAACACCATATATTTT.

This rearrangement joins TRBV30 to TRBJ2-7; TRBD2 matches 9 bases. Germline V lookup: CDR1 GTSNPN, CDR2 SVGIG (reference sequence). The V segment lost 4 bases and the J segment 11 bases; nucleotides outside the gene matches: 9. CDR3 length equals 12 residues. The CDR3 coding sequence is TGTGCCTGGATGCTCCCTAGCGGGGTAAAGTACTTC. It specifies CAWMLPSGVKYF.

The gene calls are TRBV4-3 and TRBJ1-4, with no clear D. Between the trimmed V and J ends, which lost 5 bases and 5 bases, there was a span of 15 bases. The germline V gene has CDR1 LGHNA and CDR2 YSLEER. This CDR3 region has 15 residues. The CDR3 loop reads CASSSLGEANEKLFF. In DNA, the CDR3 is TGCGCCAGCAGCTCCCTCGGAGAGGCAAATGAAAAACTGTTTTTT.

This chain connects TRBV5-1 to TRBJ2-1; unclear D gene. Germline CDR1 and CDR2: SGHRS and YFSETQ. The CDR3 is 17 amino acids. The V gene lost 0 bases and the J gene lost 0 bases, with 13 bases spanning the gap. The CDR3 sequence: CASSLEGGTSSYNEQFF. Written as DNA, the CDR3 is TGCGCCAGCAGCTTGGAAGGCGGAACTTCCTCCTACAATGAGCAGTTCTTC.

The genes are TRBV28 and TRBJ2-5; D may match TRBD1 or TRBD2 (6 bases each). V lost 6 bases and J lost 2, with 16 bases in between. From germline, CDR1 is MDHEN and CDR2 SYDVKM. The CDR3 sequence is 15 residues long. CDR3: CASSGGGTAQETQYF. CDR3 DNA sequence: TGTGCCAGCAGCGGAGGGGGGACGGCTCAAGAGACCCAGTACTTC.

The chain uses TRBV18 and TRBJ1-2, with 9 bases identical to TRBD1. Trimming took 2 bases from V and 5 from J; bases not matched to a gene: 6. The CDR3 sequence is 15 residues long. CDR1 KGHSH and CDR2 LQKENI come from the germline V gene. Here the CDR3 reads CASSPVSGTGYGYTF. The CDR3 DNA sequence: TGTGCCAGCTCACCAGTCTCCGGGACAGGGTATGGCTACACCTTC.

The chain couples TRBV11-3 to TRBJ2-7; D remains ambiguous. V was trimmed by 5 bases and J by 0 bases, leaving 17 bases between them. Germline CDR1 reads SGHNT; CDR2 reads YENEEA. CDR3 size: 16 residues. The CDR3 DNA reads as TGTGCCAGCAGCCTCGGTTCGGGCCCAGCCTCCTACGAGCAGTACTTC. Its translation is CASSLGSGPASYEQYF.

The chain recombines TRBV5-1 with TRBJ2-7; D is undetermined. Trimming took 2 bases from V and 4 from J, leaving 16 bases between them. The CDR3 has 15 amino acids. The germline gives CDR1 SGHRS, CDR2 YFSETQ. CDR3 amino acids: CASSLKIPAHYEQYF. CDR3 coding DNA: TGCGCCAGCAGCTTAAAAATACCGGCTCATTACGAGCAGTACTTC.